These 13 T cell receptor beta chains were sequenced from one sample in a study of cytomegalovirus exposure and HLA in healthy donors. PCR was performed using 60 Vbeta and 13 Jbeta primers. Some clones are missing from TCRdb's copy, which holds only in-frame ones; the method was immunoSEQ multiplex PCR. The sample carries roughly 100,000 clones, just under 80% recorded once. The sample was PBMCs. Source of these receptors: a man between 25 and 39 years old in good health and CMV-seronegative.

Details on this clone: Other nucleotide sequences from this sample produce the same CDR3. This rearrangement joins TRBV6-4 to TRBJ2-2; D might be TRBD1 (5 bases). Trimming left V 0 bases short and J 3 bases short, with 5 bases between. Germline-derived CDR1 and CDR2 are MRHNA and SNTAGT. This CDR3 contains 14 residues. CDR3 sequence: CASSDSGDTGELFF. DNA for the CDR3: TGTGCCAGCAGTGACTCAGGGGACACCGGGGAGCTGTTTTTT.

There are a few counts of this clone. One junction end does not reproduce the germline sequence, and a read error may be involved. The CDR3 nucleotides are TGTGCCAGCGCCACCCCTACCTCCGGGACTAGTAACTTC. This sequence encodes CASATPTSGTSNF. The chain couples TRBV28 to TRBJ2-5, with 8 positions matching TRBD2. CDR3 length: 13 amino acids. Germline V gives CDR1 MDHEN, CDR2 SYDVKM.

The rearrangement links TRBV28 to TRBJ2-5; D unclear. The CDR3 contains 18 residues. CDR1 and CDR2 (germline): MDHEN, SYDVKM. Trimming removed 7 bases from V and 1 base from J, with 25 bases in between. The CDR3 bases are TGTGCCAGCATGCCGCCACTAACGAGGCGGAGCCCCCAAGAGACCCAGTACTTC. It yields the protein CASMPPLTRRSPQETQYF.

This clone was seen a single time. The chain employs TRBV5-4 and TRBJ2-2; D is undetermined. The CDR3 covers 15 residues. V lost 0 bases, J lost 5 bases, and 11 bases lay in between. Looked up from germline, CDR1 is SGHNT and CDR2 is YYREEE (reference sequence). The CDR3 DNA follows: TGTGCCAGCAGCTTGGATTGGCGGTCTACCGGGGAGCTGTTTTTT. As protein: CASSLDWRSTGELFF. The whole variable domain, remainder taken from reference TRBV5-4 and TRBJ2-2, is ETGVTQSPTHLIKTRGQQVTLRCSSQSGHNTVSWYQQALGQGPQFIFQYYREEENGRGNFPPRFSGLQFPNYSSELNVNALELDDSALYLCASSLDWRSTGELFFGEGSRLTVL.

The chain recombines TRBV19 with TRBJ2-1, with no clear D. The CDR3 is made up of 16 amino acids. V was clipped by 2 bases and J by 0 bases, with 11 bases between them. CDR1 LNHDA and CDR2 SQIVND come from the germline V gene (reference sequence). CDR3 coding DNA: TGTGCCAGTAGTATAAAGTCACAAAGCTCCTACAATGAGCAGTTCTTC. Encoded protein: CASSIKSQSSYNEQFF.

V gene TRBV9 combines with J gene TRBJ2-3, with TRBD1 matching over 7 bases. The CDR3 has 17 residues. V was clipped by 6 bases and J by 0 bases; unmatched bases: 13. Looked up from germline, CDR1 is SGDLS and CDR2 is YYNGEE. The CDR3 region has the DNA TGTGCCAGCACCTACTCTCCAGGGGGACCTAGCACAGATACGCAGTATTTT. Translation gives CASTYSPGGPSTDTQYF.

This clone was seen once. V gene TRBV6-4 combines with J gene TRBJ1-2, with D unresolved. This CDR3 has 13 residues. From germline, CDR1 is MRHNA and CDR2 SNTAGT. With 4 bases removed from V and 4 bases from J, the gap between germline ends came to 10 bases. CDR3 coding DNA: TGTGCCAGCAGTGTTGACACCTCCTATGGCTACACCTTC. As protein: CASSVDTSYGYTF.

The rearrangement links TRBV6-5 to TRBJ2-7, with D hard to call. Germline V gene data show CDR1 as MNHEY and CDR2 as SVGAGI. Trimming left V 8 bases short and J 1 base short, with 12 bases between. The CDR3 consists of 13 residues. This CDR3 is CASQVPGSYEQYF. The CDR3 nucleotides are TGTGCCAGCCAGGTCCCCGGTTCCTACGAGCAGTACTTC.

The V and J genes are TRBV27 and TRBJ2-7; 7 nucleotides match TRBD1. The ends lost 10 bases at V and 4 bases at J; junction bases unmatched: 16. CDR3 size: 15 residues. Germline lookup yields CDR1 MNHEY and CDR2 SMNVEV (reference sequence). In DNA form, the CDR3 reads TGTGCCACCCAGCCCACAGGGGATGCGTCGTACGAGCAGTACTTC. It is translated as CATQPTGDASYEQYF.

The chain links TRBV29-1 to TRBJ1-5; the D gene is possibly TRBD1 (5 bases). The CDR3 is 13 amino acids. Trimming left V 2 bases short and J 7 bases short, with 12 bases between. CDR1 and CDR2 (germline): SQVTM, ANQGSEA. The CDR3 nucleotides read TGCAGCGTTGAACAGGGAAGGGGACAGCCCCAGCATTTT. The encoded protein is CSVEQGRGQPQHF.

V gene TRBV5-4 combines with J gene TRBJ1-2, with 9 bases identical to TRBD1. In germline, CDR1 is SGHNT, CDR2 YYREEE (reference sequence). J lost 7 bases, V lost 2 bases, and 6 bases had no gene match. This CDR3 has 14 amino acids. The CDR3 nucleotides are TGTGCCAGCAGCTTAACAGGGGGCGTAGGTGGCTACACCTTC. Protein: CASSLTGGVGGYTF. Looking up the rest from reference TRBV5-4 and TRBJ1-2 gives the full variable domain: ETGVTQSPTHLIKTRGQQVTLRCSSQSGHNTVSWYQQALGQGPQFIFQYYREEENGRGNFPPRFSGLQFPNYSSELNVNALELDDSALYLCASSLTGGVGGYTFGSGTRLTVV.

The chain combines TRBV27 with TRBJ2-5; D is possibly TRBD1 (6 bases). V was shortened by 5 bases and J by 4 bases, with 17 bases between the two germline ends. This CDR3 has 15 residues. Per the germline V gene, CDR1 is MNHEY and CDR2 is SMNVEV (reference sequence). The CDR3 region is CASSPGGRDPETQYF. CDR3 DNA sequence: TGTGCCAGCAGTCCTGGGGGCAGGGACCCAGAGACCCAGTACTTC.

This clone was observed a few times. The chain couples TRBV4-3 to TRBJ1-1, with 7 bases that match TRBD1. This CDR3 has 17 residues. After removal of 4 bases from V and 3 bases from J, the junction contained 14 bases not matched to a gene. Germline V CDR1 and CDR2: LGHNA, YSLEER. CDR3 in DNA: TGCGCCAGCAGCCCTAGTACAGGGGCCATGGATTACACTGAAGCTTTCTTT. It specifies CASSPSTGAMDYTEAFF.